This TCR beta chain emerged from a study of blood T cell repertoires in COVID-19. Germline V lookup: CDR1 MNHNY, CDR2 SVGAGI (reference sequence). Between the trimmed V and J ends, which lost 6 bases and 2 bases, there was a span of 17 bases. The CDR3 consists of 15 residues. Here immunoSEQ multiplex PCR was the method, and the copy in TCRdb shows in-frame clones only, minus some. The repertoire includes roughly 250,000 clones, over 75% of them detected once, and around 0.78% sits in the top ten. Specimen: peripheral blood. The V and J genes are TRBV6-6 and TRBJ2-7; D is ambiguous. This TCR was recovered from a woman under 40 with acute or convalescent COVID-19. In DNA, the CDR3 is TGTGCCAGCAGGATATCGGCTTCAGGCACCTACGAGCAGTACTTC. This sequence encodes CASRISASGTYEQYF.